Listed below are T cell receptor beta chains from one sample, sequenced in a study of T-cell memory formation after mild COVID-19. TCRdb re-called the 5' RACE reads through MiXCR, storing one row per CDR3 protein. Among approximately 210,000 distinct CDR3 sequences, around 20% were seen once, and the ten largest hold roughly 2.4%. The sequenced material came from PBMCs or a T cell subset sorted from them (not recorded which). Every receptor here comes from an adult woman who had mild COVID-19 (a few samples of this study predate the infection). Cell type and time point are not known. CDR3s include the opening cysteine and the closing phenylalanine or tryptophan. The D gene is left open where the match is weak.

TRBJ2-5 | NA | TRBV18 | CASSPSRSDTQYF
TRBJ1-5 | NA | TRBV12-3/TRBV12-4 | CASSLLGNQPQHF
TRBJ1-1 | NA | TRBV5-1 | CASSLEGTVMNTEAFF
TRBJ1-2 | TRBD1 | TRBV29-1 | CSVPDRANYGYTF
TRBJ2-1 | NA | TRBV12-3/TRBV12-4 | CASSGGQKQFF
TRBJ1-1 | TRBD1 | TRBV5-1 | CASGTGEANTEAFF
TRBJ2-7 | TRBD1 | TRBV7-9 | CASSASGTGGSEQYF
TRBJ1-5 | NA | TRBV5-1 | CASSLEAGDLQPQHF
TRBJ2-1 | TRBD2 | TRBV20-1 | CSARASGYNEQFF
TRBJ2-7 | TRBD2 | TRBV27 | CASSVLAGSTYEQYF
TRBJ1-5 | NA | TRBV11-2 | CASSLAGGTQPQHF
TRBJ2-1 | NA | TRBV14 | CASSQDPREEFF
TRBJ1-4 | NA | TRBV5-1 | CASSQASGLSNEKLFF
TRBJ2-2 | NA | TRBV7-9 | CASRHYGQGEQRNTGELFF
TRBJ2-7 | NA | TRBV7-7 | CASGLRAFAAYEQYF
TRBJ2-1 | TRBD2 | TRBV5-6 | CASSSLAGVVDEQFF
TRBJ2-6 | NA | TRBV24-1 | CATSDFGANVLTF
TRBJ2-7 | NA | TRBV29-1 | CSVDLGSYEQYF
TRBJ2-7 | NA | TRBV5-1 | CASSPGDSYEQYF
TRBJ2-4 | NA | TRBV12-3/TRBV12-4 | CASRMGGLAKNIQYF
TRBJ1-5 | NA | TRBV2 | CASSSKGTSYSNQPQHF
TRBJ1-2 | TRBD1 | TRBV5-1 | CASSERTTGLGYTF
TRBJ2-7 | TRBD1 | TRBV12-3/TRBV12-4 | CASRPDRGLYEQYF
TRBJ1-5 | NA | TRBV20-1 | CSVGKVSNQPQHF
TRBJ1-4 | NA | TRBV7-9 | CASSLGPGNEKLFF
TRBJ2-7 | TRBD2 | TRBV20-1 | CSAQLAGARREQYF
TRBJ2-7 | NA | TRBV20-1 | CSARAWTTPYEQYF
TRBJ1-1 | NA | TRBV5-1 | CASSFRGRRNTEAFF
TRBJ1-5 | TRBD1 | TRBV6-6 | CASRGGQGNQPQHF
TRBJ1-6 | TRBD1 | TRBV7-8 | CASSSRDSRMSSPLHF
TRBJ2-5 | TRBD2 | TRBV20-1 | CSAYAGATQETQYF
TRBJ1-2 | NA | TRBV18 | CASSPPVSGTGGYGYTF
TRBJ2-3 | NA | TRBV2 | CASSLGVRRTDTQYF
TRBJ2-1 | NA | TRBV6-1 | CASSEYGGGEQFF
TRBJ2-2 | NA | TRBV7-2 | CASSSGSQGGELFF
TRBJ2-7 | TRBD1 | TRBV12-3/TRBV12-4 | CASSRDSRPYEQYF
TRBJ2-7 | NA | TRBV5-1 | CASSLGSASSYEQYF
TRBJ1-1 | TRBD1 | TRBV5-1 | CASLKQGALGSTEAFF
TRBJ2-3 | NA | TRBV15 | CATRFGGSTDTQYF
TRBJ1-2 | TRBD1 | TRBV5-1 | CASSDGGQGSGYTF
TRBJ2-3 | TRBD1 | TRBV12-3/TRBV12-4 | CASSRRQGGDTQYF
TRBJ2-1 | TRBD2 | TRBV7-9 | CASLRTSGLREQFF